This T cell receptor (beta chain) was observed in a study of regulatory T cells in long-lasting Graves disease. Sequencing libraries for TCR beta were prepared with iRepertoire HTBI primers and Arm-PCR of CDR3 regions. TCRdb reprocessed the multiplex PCR reads with MiXCR, giving one entry per CDR3 protein. The table shows about 440,000 distinct CDR3 sequences, with around 17% occurring only once. This clonotype was recorded a few times. Time point reported: newly diagnosed GD, antithyroid drugs for less than 3 months. PBMCs provided the RNA from which the TCR library was made. CDR3 length: 14 residues. The germline gives CDR1 WSHSY, CDR2 SAAADI. Losses at the gene ends were 6 bases for V and 1 base for J; bases not matched to a gene: 3. The data also belong to a second study, concerning T cells in Graves' hyperthyroidism and ophthalmopathy.

The J gene is TRBJ2-7, the V gene TRBV10-2; 10 nucleotides match TRBD2. Source: peripheral blood mononuclear cells (PBMCs), taken at new diagnosis, from a patient treated with antithyroid drugs. This clonotype originated in a woman younger than 45 with Graves disease. As DNA, the CDR3 is TGCGCCAGCAGACCACTAGCGGGGTCCTACGAGCAGTACTTC. Translation gives CASRPLAGSYEQYF.